The 27 T cell receptor beta chains reported below all come from one sample, sequenced in a study of blood T cell repertoires in COVID-19 (dated by TCRdb to about 2020). Receptor libraries were prepared by the immunoSEQ multiplex PCR assay. TCRdb holds this immuneACCESS table with in-frame rearrangements only. Some clones are missing; in checked studies, unresolved V genes explain under half, and the rest has no known cause. Present in this sample are approximately 76,000 clones, roughly 85% of which were seen just once. Of the sample, 45% is held by the ten largest clones. The material sequenced was peripheral blood. Receptor source: a human donor in a cohort sampled during active COVID-19.

The chain uses TRBV5-4 and TRBJ2-2; the match to TRBD2 covers 7 bases. In germline, CDR1 is SGHNT, CDR2 YYREEE (reference sequence). This CDR3 has 16 amino acids. V shed 4 bases and J 5 bases; nucleotides not matched to a gene: 11. This CDR3 is CASSPEGRGRTGELFF. Written as DNA, the CDR3 is TGTGCCAGCAGCCCCGAAGGGCGGGGGAGGACCGGGGAGCTGTTTTTT.

The chain is built from TRBV9 and TRBJ1-2; 8 bases align to TRBD1. CDR3 length: 15 residues. The germline gives CDR1 SGDLS, CDR2 YYNGEE. V shed 3 bases and J 8 bases; nucleotides not matched to a gene: 12. The CDR3 DNA reads TGTGCCAGCAGCGCAACAGGACAGGGTCTTGTAGGCTACACCTTC. It encodes CASSATGQGLVGYTF.

The chain carries TRBV30 and TRBJ1-2; TRBD1 is a possible D gene (5 bases). CDR1 is GTSNPN and CDR2 is SVGIG in the germline V gene (reference sequence). The CDR3 consists of 14 residues. The V and J ends lost 3 bases and 4 bases respectively, with 15 bases between them. CDR3 bases: TGTGCCTGGAGGGAGGCGGGGGGGAGCTATGGCTACACCTTC. Its protein product is CAWREAGGSYGYTF.

The rearrangement links TRBV4-3 to TRBJ2-7, with TRBD1 matching 8 bases. The junction had 8 bases not matched to a gene; V was cut back by 1 base and J by 6 bases. Germline V gene lookup returns CDR1 LGHNA and CDR2 YSLEER. The CDR3 contains 15 residues. The CDR3 region is CASSQGTGSVSEQYF. For the CDR3, the DNA is TGCGCCAGCAGCCAAGGGACAGGGTCTGTATCCGAGCAGTACTTC.

The V call is TRBV2, the J call TRBJ2-7; 8 bases agree with TRBD2. The CDR3 runs 14 residues. With V trimmed by 8 bases and J by 2 bases, 8 bases remained unmatched. CDR1 is SNHLY and CDR2 is FYNNEI in the germline V gene. In nucleotides, the CDR3 is TGTGCCAGCGGCCTAGCGGGTGGGGCCTACGAGCAGTACTTC. It yields the protein CASGLAGGAYEQYF.

This chain connects TRBV1 to TRBJ2-1; the table's D call TRBD1 went unverified against the DNA. TRBV1 is classified as a pseudogene. CDR3 length: 18 residues. For the CDR3, the DNA is TGCACCAGCAGCCAAGAAATCACAGGGCCCGGCTCCTACAATGAGCAGTTCTTC. Encoded protein: CTSSQEITGPGSYNEQFF.

The rearrangement joins TRBV11-2 to TRBJ2-1; D perhaps matches TRBD2 (6 bases). V lost 1 base to trimming and J lost 9 bases, with 13 bases between them. Germline CDR1 reads SGHAT; CDR2 reads FQNNGV. This CDR3 has 14 residues. The CDR3 protein is CASSLGGLAIEQFF. CDR3 bases: TGTGCCAGCAGCTTAGGAGGTCTAGCGATTGAGCAGTTCTTC.

This chain uses TRBV6-5 with TRBJ1-6; D not resolved. CDR1 is MNHEY, CDR2 SVGAGI, per germline. The CDR3 has 16 amino acids. Trimming removed 4 bases at V and 4 bases at J, with 14 bases between. CDR3 DNA: TGTGCCAGCAGTTCCGCTTTCCGGGATTATAATTCACCCCTCCACTTT. Translated: CASSSAFRDYNSPLHF.

The gene calls are TRBV19 and TRBJ2-1; 11 bases are a match to TRBD2. The trim removed 6 bases at V and 0 bases at J, leaving 13 bases unmatched. CDR1 and CDR2 from the germline V gene are LNHDA and SQIVND (reference sequence). CDR3 length equals 19 residues. In DNA form, the CDR3 reads TGTGCCAGTAGCACCGCCGGGACTAGCGGAAAAATCTCCTACAATGAGCAGTTCTTC. Translating gives CASSTAGTSGKISYNEQFF.

V is TRBV3-1 (or the pseudogene TRBV3-2) and J is TRBJ2-7; D gene uncertain. The CDR3 is 13 amino acids. Deletions cut 1 base from V and 2 bases from J, with 6 bases between. CDR1 and CDR2 from the germline V gene are LGHDT and YNNKEL (reference sequence). The CDR3 DNA sequence: TGTGCCAGCAGCCAAGCCCCTCCCTACGAGCAGTACTTC. Translation: CASSQAPPYEQYF.

The chain employs TRBV6-5 and TRBJ2-7, with a tentative D call TRBD1 (6 bases). CDR1 and CDR2 (germline): MNHEY, SVGAGI. V lost 5 bases and J 5 bases, leaving 16 bases between the germline ends. This CDR3 comprises 14 residues. The CDR3 region is CASSIRYRANEQYF. The CDR3 bases are TGTGCCAGCAGTATACGGTACAGGGCTAACGAGCAGTACTTC.

The chain links TRBV15 to TRBJ2-1, with TRBD2 identical over 11 bases. CDR1 is LNHNV, CDR2 YYDKDF, per germline (reference sequence). This CDR3 has 16 residues. The V gene end was trimmed by 2 bases and the J gene end by 5 bases; junction bases not matched to a gene: 5. The CDR3 spells CATSRKSGLADNEQFF. For the CDR3, the DNA is TGTGCCACCAGCAGAAAATCGGGACTAGCGGACAATGAGCAGTTCTTC. Complete variable domain (other parts from reference TRBV15 and TRBJ2-1): DAMVIQNPRYQVTQFGKPVTLSCSQTLNHNVMYWYQQKSSQAPKLLFHYYDKDFNNEADTPDNFQSRRPNTSFCFLDIRSPGLGDTAMYLCATSRKSGLADNEQFFGPGTRLTVL.

The rearrangement links TRBV7-9 to TRBJ1-2; TRBD1 matches at 8 bases. This CDR3 spans 14 amino acids. The trim removed 4 bases at V and 6 bases at J, leaving 7 bases unmatched. Germline V gene sequence: CDR1 SEHNR, CDR2 FQNEAQ (reference sequence). The CDR3 nucleotides are TGTGCCAGCAGCTCAAGGTCAGGGGGCGATGGCTACACCTTC. It encodes CASSSRSGGDGYTF.

The V gene is TRBV10-3, the J gene TRBJ2-1, with a tentative D call TRBD2 (6 bases). This CDR3 is 16 amino acids long. The germline CDR1 and CDR2 sequences are ENHRY and SYGVKD. V dropped 8 bases and J dropped 0 bases, with 17 bases sitting between them. The CDR3 here is CAIQTTEGSSYNEQFF. Here the CDR3 DNA reads TGTGCCATCCAAACGACGGAGGGTAGCTCCTACAATGAGCAGTTCTTC.

This chain joins TRBV15 and TRBJ1-5; D is unresolved. CDR3 length: 16 amino acids. CDR1 is LNHNV, CDR2 YYDKDF, per germline (reference sequence). V lost 0 bases, J lost 0 bases, and 9 bases lay in between. Here the CDR3 DNA reads TGTGCCACCAGCAGAGATCGGGTCTATAGCAATCAGCCCCAGCATTTT. Protein product: CATSRDRVYSNQPQHF.

This chain joins TRBV11-2 and TRBJ2-1; 9 bases fit TRBD1. With V trimmed by 4 bases and J by 7 bases, 17 bases remained unmatched. The germline CDR1 and CDR2 sequences are SGHAT and FQNNGV. This CDR3 has 18 amino acids. The CDR3: CASSSRPGTGIRMNEQFF. The CDR3, as DNA: TGTGCCAGCAGCTCGCGTCCCGGGACAGGGATCCGCATGAATGAGCAGTTCTTC.

This chain joins TRBV12-3 or TRBV12-4 and TRBJ2-5, with D hard to call. CDR3 length: 13 amino acids. V lost 6 bases and J 5 bases, leaving 13 bases between the germline ends. The CDR3 DNA follows: TGTGCCAGCAGGTCGAGTTCCCGGGAGACCCAGTACTTC. It yields the protein CASRSSSRETQYF.

The V and J genes are TRBV28 and TRBJ2-1; TRBD2 matches 10 bases. CDR1 is MDHEN and CDR2 is SYDVKM in the germline V gene. Trimming at V came to 6 bases and at J to 6 bases, leaving 17 bases not matched to a gene. This CDR3 has 18 amino acids. CDR3 DNA: TGTGCCAGCAGCCGGATTACTAGCGGGAACCGTAAGGCCAATGAGCAGTTCTTC. Encoded protein: CASSRITSGNRKANEQFF.

The chain employs TRBV19 and TRBJ2-1; 7 positions agree with TRBD2. J gave up 4 bases and V 7 bases, and 10 bases lay outside the gene matches. CDR1 is LNHDA, CDR2 SQIVND, per germline (reference sequence). The CDR3 runs 15 residues. CDR3 residues: CASTRAGVQYNEQFF. The CDR3 DNA reads as TGTGCCAGTACGCGGGCGGGAGTACAGTACAATGAGCAGTTCTTC.

The V gene is TRBV7-2, the J gene TRBJ1-2; 7 positions agree with TRBD1. The CDR3 covers 15 residues. The V segment lost 5 bases and the J segment 9 bases; nucleotides outside the gene matches: 15. Germline lookup yields CDR1 SGHTA and CDR2 FQGNSA. CDR3 in amino acids: CASSPRGRGKSSYTF. The DNA of the CDR3 is TGTGCCAGCAGCCCGCGAGGCAGGGGGAAGTCGAGCTACACCTTC.

Only one count was recorded for this clone. V usage is TRBV19 and J usage is TRBJ2-1; 7 positions match TRBD1. V dropped 5 bases and J dropped 7; count of bases not matched to a gene: 11. CDR1 is LNHDA and CDR2 is SQIVND in the germline V gene (reference sequence). There are 15 residues in the CDR3. CDR3 in DNA: TGTGCCAGTAGTTTCCTGGACAGGTCCCCTAATGAGCAGTTCTTC. This sequence encodes CASSFLDRSPNEQFF.

The chain combines TRBV4-2 with TRBJ2-2, with TRBD2 identical over 9 bases. V was clipped by 2 bases and J by 5 bases; unmatched bases: 9. This CDR3 region has 17 residues. CDR1 LGHNA and CDR2 YNFKEQ come from the germline V gene. Here the CDR3 reads CASSQRTLAGWTGELFF. CDR3 bases: TGTGCCAGCAGCCAAAGGACCCTAGCGGGATGGACCGGGGAGCTGTTTTTT.

The chain carries TRBV6-2 or TRBV6-3 and TRBJ2-1, with 13 bases lining up with TRBD2. This CDR3 has 21 amino acids. Per germline, CDR1 MNHEY and CDR2 SVGEGT. V dropped 2 bases and J dropped 0; count of bases not matched to a gene: 13. CDR3 sequence reads: CASSYPPLTSGRTRSYNEQFF. The CDR3 nucleotides read TGTGCCAGCAGTTACCCTCCCTTGACTAGCGGGAGGACCCGCTCCTACAATGAGCAGTTCTTC.

A few counts support this clone. The chain combines TRBV6-2 or TRBV6-3 with TRBJ1-1; unclear D gene. Trimming took 4 bases from V and 6 from J, leaving 9 bases between them. The CDR3 is 12 amino acids. The germline gives CDR1 MNHEY, CDR2 SVGEGT. The chain's CDR3 is CASSSRVSEAFF. As DNA, the CDR3 is TGTGCCAGCAGTTCGAGGGTTTCTGAAGCTTTCTTT.

J is TRBJ2-3 and V is TRBV19; D gene ambiguous. Between the trimmed V and J ends, which lost 7 bases and 0 bases, there was a span of 14 bases. This CDR3 has 15 amino acids. Germline CDR1 and CDR2: LNHDA and SQIVND (reference sequence). CDR3 nucleotides: TGTGCCAGTAAAACTACTATTCTAAGCACAGATACGCAGTATTTT. Residues: CASKTTILSTDTQYF.

This clone has only one observation. The chain recombines TRBV19 with TRBJ2-6; TRBD1 aligns across 10 bases. Losses at the gene ends were 7 bases for V and 4 bases for J; bases not matched to a gene: 7. The germline gives CDR1 LNHDA, CDR2 SQIVND (reference sequence). The CDR3 spans 16 residues. For the CDR3, the DNA is TGTGCCAGTACGATCGGGACAGGGGTCGGGGCCAACGTCCTGACTTTC. It yields the protein CASTIGTGVGANVLTF.

The chain employs TRBV19 and TRBJ2-7; 7 positions agree with TRBD1. CDR3 length: 17 amino acids. Germline V gene data show CDR1 as LNHDA and CDR2 as SQIVND (reference sequence). With V trimmed by 5 bases and J by 0 bases, 13 bases remained unmatched. CDR3 nucleotides: TGTGCCAGTAGTCTCAACGTAGGACAGGTGAGCTCCTACGAGCAGTACTTC. Encoded protein: CASSLNVGQVSSYEQYF.